Presented here are 32 T cell receptor beta chains from one specimen sequenced in a study of blood T cells in healthy people across ages (dated by TCRdb to 2015 to 2017). Library preparation employed 5' RACE. The listed sequencing device is Illumina HiSeq 2500. A second about 7 to 12 cycle PCR used a sample-barcoded 5' primer and a J-beta primer mix. TCRdb applied fastp at Q25 and MiXCR to the public reads, then kept only in-frame beta chains. Every entry covers one CDR3 protein and lists the most common genes and DNA from its rows. The sample table lists 920,000 or so distinct CDR3 sequences, 35% to 50% of them with a count of one. Of the sample, approximately 20% falls within the top ten clones. The sample comprised blood. Every receptor here comes from an older woman in good health.

This clonotype was seen once. The V call is TRBV2, the J call TRBJ2-5, with a tentative D call TRBD2 (5 bases). CDR1 SNHLY and CDR2 FYNNEI come from the germline V gene. The CDR3 has 13 amino acids. The ends were cut back, 5 bases at V and 4 bases at J, with 11 bases in the middle. CDR3 in amino acids: CASSTERAETQYF. The CDR3 nucleotides read TGTGCCAGCAGTACCGAGAGGGCAGAGACCCAGTACTTC.

The chain combines TRBV20-1 with TRBJ2-1; D gene ambiguous. Trimming shortened V by 5 bases and J by 9 bases, and 14 bases separated the two germline ends. The germline CDR1 and CDR2 sequences are DFQATT and SNEGSKA (reference sequence). CDR3 length: 12 residues. The chain's CDR3 is CSAPDMSVEQFF. CDR3 DNA sequence: TGCAGTGCTCCTGACATGTCAGTTGAGCAGTTCTTC.

The gene calls are TRBV5-1 and TRBJ1-2; TRBD1 agrees at 7 bases. The ends lost 4 bases at V and 1 base at J; junction bases unmatched: 10. Germline V gives CDR1 SGHRS, CDR2 YFSETQ. The CDR3 contains 16 residues. CDR3 amino acids: CASSREGTDFNYGYTF. The DNA of the CDR3 is TGCGCCAGCAGCCGAGAGGGGACAGACTTTAACTATGGCTACACCTTC.

V usage is TRBV6-6 and J usage is TRBJ2-1; 7 nucleotides align to TRBD1. V lost 6 bases, J lost 6 bases, and 11 bases stayed unmatched. This CDR3 is built from 15 residues. Looked up from germline, CDR1 is MNHNY and CDR2 is SVGAGI (reference sequence). CDR3 amino acids: CASRRGLDSFNEQFF. CDR3 DNA sequence: TGTGCCAGCAGAAGGGGGCTGGACTCGTTCAATGAGCAGTTCTTC.

The rearrangement joins TRBV6-1 to TRBJ2-7; 7 nucleotides align to TRBD2. With 3 bases clipped from V and 2 bases from J, the junction kept 13 bases outside the gene matches. The CDR3 consists of 17 residues. Germline V gene sequence: CDR1 MNHNS, CDR2 SASEGT. CDR3 in DNA: TGTGCCAGCAGTGACGACGTCGGGGGGATTAGCGCCTACGAGCAGTACTTC. This codes for CASSDDVGGISAYEQYF.

This chain joins TRBV7-9 and TRBJ2-2, with 11 bases lining up with TRBD2. The germline CDR1 and CDR2 sequences are SEHNR and FQNEAQ (reference sequence). V shed 5 bases and J 6 bases; nucleotides not matched to a gene: 11. The length of the CDR3 is 17 residues. The CDR3 DNA follows: TGTGCCAGCAGCCCAAGTGAACTAGCGGGAGAATCCGGGGAGCTGTTTTTT. Protein product: CASSPSELAGESGELFF.

The V call is TRBV12-3 or TRBV12-4, the J call TRBJ2-7; 13 bases align to TRBD2. With V trimmed by 3 bases and J by 7 bases, 12 bases remained unmatched. This CDR3 region has 17 residues. CDR3 DNA sequence: TGTGCCAGCAGTTTCTTAGGGACTAGCGGGGCCGGGGATGAGCAGTACTTC. This translates into CASSFLGTSGAGDEQYF.

This sequence joins TRBV11-3 and TRBJ2-5; 9 positions agree with TRBD2. J was trimmed by 2 bases and V by 7 bases; bases with no gene match: 5. The CDR3 is 14 residues long. Germline lookup yields CDR1 SGHNT and CDR2 YENEEA. CDR3 residues: CASNLAGIQETQYF. CDR3 in DNA: TGTGCCAGCAACCTAGCGGGGATACAAGAGACCCAGTACTTC.

This clonotype was counted a few times. V and J are TRBV7-9 and TRBJ1-1, with 8 bases identical to TRBD1. This CDR3 has 17 amino acids. The V gene end was trimmed by 4 bases and the J gene end by 0 bases; junction bases not matched to a gene: 10. CDR1 is SEHNR and CDR2 is FQNEAQ in the germline V gene (reference sequence). CDR3 bases: TGTGCCAGCAGCTCACTGACAGGGGTATCTGTGAACACTGAAGCTTTCTTT. Its protein is CASSSLTGVSVNTEAFF. The full variable domain, rest sourced from reference TRBV7-9 and TRBJ1-1, is DTGVSQNPRHKITKRGQNVTFRCDPISEHNRLYWYRQTLGQGPEFLTYFQNEAQLEKSRLLSDRFSAERPKGSFSTLEIQRTEQGDSAMYLCASSSLTGVSVNTEAFFGQGTRLTVV.

Only a few counts were recorded for this clonotype. This chain links TRBV27 with TRBJ1-6, with D perhaps TRBD1 (5 bases). V lost 4 bases, J lost 9 bases, and 13 bases lay in between. The CDR3 runs 14 residues. Germline loops: CDR1 MNHEY, CDR2 SMNVEV (reference sequence). The CDR3 region has the DNA TGTGCCAGCAGTTGGACCGGGGGAGGTTCACCCCTCCACTTT. Encoded protein: CASSWTGGGSPLHF.

In this sample, this clonotype turned up a few times. This chain links TRBV2 with TRBJ2-7, with 7 bases lining up with TRBD1. This CDR3 is 13 amino acids long. V trimming: 8 bases; J trimming: 2 bases; junction bases outside the gene matches: 6. The germline CDR1 and CDR2 sequences are SNHLY and FYNNEI. The CDR3 reads CASAPGQTYEQYF. Written as DNA, the CDR3 is TGTGCCAGCGCACCGGGACAGACCTACGAGCAGTACTTC.

This sequence joins TRBV6-1 and TRBJ2-1; tentatively, D is TRBD1 (6 bases). The CDR3 contains 20 residues. V was cut by 5 bases and J by 0 bases, with 26 bases left in between. The germline V gene has CDR1 MNHNS and CDR2 SASEGT. The CDR3 nucleotides read TGTGCCAGCAGTCAACCCAGATCTTGGACAGTTTCGAGCTCCTACAATGAGCAGTTCTTC. Its translation: CASSQPRSWTVSSSYNEQFF.

This rearrangement joins TRBV6-1 to TRBJ2-1; 9 bases align to TRBD2. The CDR3 is made up of 14 amino acids. Per the germline V gene, CDR1 is MNHNS and CDR2 is SASEGT. Trimming took 0 bases from V and 9 from J; bases not matched to a gene: 3. The CDR3 nucleotides read TGTGCCAGCAGTGAAGCCGCGGGAGGGACTGAGCAGTTCTTC. Protein: CASSEAAGGTEQFF.

This chain joins TRBV6-5 and TRBJ2-1; TRBD2 aligns across 7 bases. J lost 9 bases, V lost 2 bases, and 4 bases had no gene match. The CDR3 spans 13 residues. Germline CDR1 reads MNHEY; CDR2 reads SVGAGI. CDR3 protein: CASSYGGDGEQFF. Here the CDR3 DNA reads TGTGCCAGCAGTTACGGGGGGGACGGTGAGCAGTTCTTC.

In this sample, this clonotype turned up a few times. This rearrangement joins TRBV3-1 to TRBJ1-2, with D possibly matching TRBD1 (5 bases). In germline, CDR1 is LGHDT, CDR2 YNNKEL (reference sequence). This CDR3 has 18 residues. The germline V and J ends were trimmed by 2 bases and 4 bases, with 23 bases remaining between them. In nucleotides, the CDR3 is TGTGCCAGCAGCCAAAAAGCAGCTTGGGGGATACTTGGCTATGGCTACACCTTC. Translated, it gives CASSQKAAWGILGYGYTF.

DNA for the CDR3: TGTGCCACCAGTGAAGGGCTAGGTGGAGACACCGGGGAGCTGTTTTTT. Protein product: CATSEGLGGDTGELFF. The rearrangement links TRBV24-1 to TRBJ2-2; D unclear. CDR3 length: 16 amino acids. Trimming left V 4 bases short and J 3 bases short, with 14 bases between. Germline loops: CDR1 KGHDR, CDR2 SFDVKD.

This clonotype was observed many times. The chain joins TRBV4-1 to TRBJ2-5; no definite D call. This CDR3 region has 14 residues. Germline V CDR1 and CDR2: MGHRA, YSYEKL. V was cut by 2 bases and J by 1 base, with 8 bases left in between. The CDR3 DNA is TGCGCCAGCAGCCAACCGGCCTTCCAAGAGACCCAGTACTTC. It yields the protein CASSQPAFQETQYF.

There are many counts of this clonotype. This rearrangement joins TRBV7-3 to TRBJ2-1, with 13 bases matching TRBD2. J lost 6 bases, V lost 5 bases, and 7 bases had no gene match. Germline assignment: CDR1 SGHTA and CDR2 FQGTGA. CDR3 length: 16 residues. This CDR3 is CASSPRLAGGFNEQFF. CDR3 coding DNA: TGTGCCAGCAGCCCCCGACTAGCGGGAGGTTTCAATGAGCAGTTCTTC. The full variable domain, with the rest looked up from reference TRBV7-3 and TRBJ2-1, is GAGVSQTPSNKVTEKGKYVELRCDPISGHTALYWYRQSLGQGPEFLIYFQGTGAADDSGLPNDRFFAVRPEGSVSTLKIQRTERGDSAVYLCASSPRLAGGFNEQFFGPGTRLTVL.

Remarks on this clonotype: A clone one base away is much larger, so this may be a read error. The chain carries TRBV11-2 and TRBJ2-3; D not resolved. The CDR3 runs 14 residues. V gave up 5 bases and J gave up 10 bases, with 19 bases separating them. Germline-derived CDR1 and CDR2 are SGHAT and FQNNGV. The CDR3 DNA sequence: TGTGCCAGCAGCCCCCGACTTGGCGTGAATGCGCAGTATTTT. The encoded protein is CASSPRLGVNAQYF.

This clonotype was seen a handful of times. The chain employs TRBV12-3 or TRBV12-4 and TRBJ2-5, with D perhaps matching TRBD1 or TRBD2 (5 bases each). The CDR3 runs 13 residues. V was pared by 3 bases and J by 11 bases, with 16 bases between. The CDR3 loop reads CASSFEGWNEQYF. The CDR3, as DNA: TGTGCCAGCAGTTTTGAGGGGTGGAATGAGCAGTACTTC.

This chain joins TRBV20-1 and TRBJ2-5; TRBD2 aligns across 8 bases. The J call may be in error: the DNA end matches TRBJ2-7 better. Germline CDR1 is DFQATT and CDR2 is SNEGSKA (reference sequence). This CDR3 has 14 amino acids. The CDR3 nucleotides are TGCAGTGCTAGAGATCCAGCGGGGGACTACGAGCAGTACTTC. It specifies CSARDPAGDYEQYF.

This clonotype occurred once. The V call is TRBV5-4, the J call TRBJ2-3; D tentatively reads TRBD1 or TRBD2 (5 bases each). Germline V gives CDR1 SGHNT, CDR2 YYREEE (reference sequence). V dropped 4 bases and J dropped 4 bases, with 22 bases sitting between them. This CDR3 has 17 residues. CDR3 protein: CASSGVWDATGADTQYF. The DNA for the CDR3 is TGTGCCAGCAGCGGAGTATGGGACGCCACCGGGGCAGATACGCAGTATTTT.

This clonotype was counted between two and nine times. The V and J genes are TRBV9 and TRBJ2-1, with a weak D call TRBD2 (7 bases). The CDR3 spans 14 residues. Trimming pared 5 bases from V and 4 bases from J, leaving 13 bases between. Germline assignment: CDR1 SGDLS and CDR2 YYNGEE. The CDR3 nucleotides are TGTGCCAGCAGGGGGGCTAGCGGTTACAATGAGCAGTTCTTC. It is translated as CASRGASGYNEQFF.

The table lists this clonotype with a few counts. The rearrangement uses TRBV18 and TRBJ2-3; no clear D. V lost 3 bases and J 6 bases, leaving 16 bases between the germline ends. CDR3 size: 15 residues. The V gene's germline CDR1 is KGHSH and CDR2 LQKENI. The CDR3 protein is CASSPSGSQWDTQYF. CDR3 coding DNA: TGTGCCAGCTCACCCTCTGGATCTCAGTGGGATACGCAGTATTTT.

J is TRBJ2-1 and V is TRBV27; TRBD2 aligns across 10 bases. The CDR3 loop spans 15 amino acids. Losses at the gene ends were 3 bases for V and 6 bases for J; bases not matched to a gene: 5. CDR1 and CDR2 (germline): MNHEY, SMNVEV (reference sequence). The CDR3 is CASSFTSGTSNEQFF. In nucleotides, the CDR3 is TGTGCCAGCAGTTTCACTAGCGGGACGAGCAATGAGCAGTTCTTC.

The rearrangement joins TRBV4-1 to TRBJ2-3; D assignment may be TRBD1 or TRBD2 (5 bases each). The CDR3 runs to 16 residues. Trimming removed 0 bases at V and 6 bases at J, with 16 bases between. The germline CDR1 and CDR2 sequences are MGHRA and YSYEKL. The chain's CDR3 is CASSQEGGTKGDTQYF. In nucleotides, the CDR3 is TGCGCCAGCAGCCAAGAAGGAGGTACGAAGGGGGATACGCAGTATTTT.

The CDR3 DNA is TGCAGTGCGCCCCCTCTGGCGTCAACCGTCTACGAGCAGTACTTC. As protein: CSAPPLASTVYEQYF. The chain links TRBV20-1 to TRBJ2-7; no clear D gene. The CDR3 totals 15 residues. The V end lost 6 bases, the J end lost 3 bases, and 21 bases lay between the germline ends. CDR1 is DFQATT and CDR2 is SNEGSKA in the germline V gene (reference sequence).

This clonotype was seen ten or more times. V gene TRBV29-1 combines with J gene TRBJ2-1; possible D gene TRBD2, 6 bases. The CDR3 is 13 amino acids. The germline gives CDR1 SQVTM, CDR2 ANQGSEA. Trimming cost V 6 bases and J 7 bases, with 16 bases left between them. The chain's CDR3 is CSVKRVGRNEQFF. For the CDR3, the DNA is TGCAGCGTCAAAAGGGTAGGGAGGAATGAGCAGTTCTTC.

The chain combines TRBV7-2 with TRBJ2-3; D ambiguous. This CDR3 spans 16 amino acids. The germline V gene encodes CDR1 SGHTA and CDR2 FQGNSA. V lost 5 bases, J lost 1 base, and 16 bases lay in between. CDR3 sequence: CASSLSPAQGTDTQYF. The CDR3, as DNA: TGTGCCAGCAGCCTTTCCCCCGCCCAGGGCACAGATACGCAGTATTTT. Together with reference TRBV7-2 and TRBJ2-3, the CDR3 gives the full variable domain: GAGVSQSPSNKVTEKGKDVELRCDPISGHTALYWYRQSLGQGLEFLIYFQGNSAPDKSGLPSDRFSAERTGGSVSTLTIQRTQQEDSAVYLCASSLSPAQGTDTQYFGPGTRLTVL.

The chain has TRBV11-2 and TRBJ2-1, with 7 positions matching TRBD2. The CDR3 has 15 residues. Trimming removed 1 base from V and 5 bases from J; junction bases left unmatched: 5. Per the germline V gene, CDR1 is SGHAT and CDR2 is FQNNGV. The CDR3 DNA reads as TGTGCCAGCAGCTTAGTACGGGAGGACCACAATGAGCAGTTCTTC. It is translated as CASSLVREDHNEQFF.

The chain joins TRBV6-6 to TRBJ2-3; no clear D. CDR3 length equals 14 residues. V lost 2 bases and J 2 bases, leaving 8 bases between the germline ends. Germline CDR1 and CDR2: MNHNY and SVGAGI (reference sequence). DNA for the CDR3: TGTGCCAGCAGTTACGGGCAGATCACAGATACGCAGTATTTT. Its protein product is CASSYGQITDTQYF.

This clonotype has a single count. The chain is built from TRBV5-5 and TRBJ2-7; unclear D gene. Germline V gives CDR1 SGHKS, CDR2 YYEKEE (reference sequence). Between the trimmed V and J ends, which lost 6 bases and 7 bases, there was a span of 20 bases. The CDR3 sequence is 14 residues long. The CDR3 loop reads CASTTEDLEVEQYF. DNA of the CDR3: TGTGCCAGCACCACTGAAGACTTAGAAGTAGAGCAGTACTTC. The whole variable domain, remainder taken from reference TRBV5-5 and TRBJ2-7, is DAGVTQSPTHLIKTRGQQVTLRCSPISGHKSVSWYQQVLGQGPQFIFQYYEKEERGRGNFPDRFSARQFPNYSSELNVNALLLGDSALYLCASTTEDLEVEQYFGPGTRLTVT.